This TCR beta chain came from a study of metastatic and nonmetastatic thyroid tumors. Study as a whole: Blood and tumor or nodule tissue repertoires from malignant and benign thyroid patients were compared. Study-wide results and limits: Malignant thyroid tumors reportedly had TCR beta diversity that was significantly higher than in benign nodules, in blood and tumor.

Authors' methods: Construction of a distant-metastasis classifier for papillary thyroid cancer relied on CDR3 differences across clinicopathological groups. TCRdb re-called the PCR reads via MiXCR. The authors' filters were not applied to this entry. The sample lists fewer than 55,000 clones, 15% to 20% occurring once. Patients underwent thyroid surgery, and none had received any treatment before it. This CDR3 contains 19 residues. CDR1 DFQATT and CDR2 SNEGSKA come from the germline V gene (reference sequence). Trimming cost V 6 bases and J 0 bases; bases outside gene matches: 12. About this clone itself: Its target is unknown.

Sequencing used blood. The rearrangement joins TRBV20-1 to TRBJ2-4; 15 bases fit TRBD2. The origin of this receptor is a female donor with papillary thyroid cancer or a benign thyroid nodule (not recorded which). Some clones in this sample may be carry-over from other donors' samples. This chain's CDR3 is CSAPGQRTSGGVAKNIQYF. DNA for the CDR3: TGCAGTGCCCCGGGACAGCGGACTAGCGGGGGGGTAGCCAAAAACATTCAGTACTTC.